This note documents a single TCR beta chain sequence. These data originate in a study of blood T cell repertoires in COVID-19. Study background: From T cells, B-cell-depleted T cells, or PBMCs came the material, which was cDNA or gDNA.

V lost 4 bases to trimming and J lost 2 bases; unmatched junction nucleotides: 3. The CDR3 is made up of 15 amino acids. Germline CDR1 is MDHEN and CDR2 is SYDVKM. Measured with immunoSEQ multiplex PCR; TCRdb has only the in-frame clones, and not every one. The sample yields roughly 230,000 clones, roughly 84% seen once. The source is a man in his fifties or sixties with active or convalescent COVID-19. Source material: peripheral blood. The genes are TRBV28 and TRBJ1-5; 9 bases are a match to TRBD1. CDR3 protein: CASSYRDRGNQPQHF. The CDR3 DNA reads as TGTGCCAGCAGTTACCGGGACAGGGGCAATCAGCCCCAGCATTTT.